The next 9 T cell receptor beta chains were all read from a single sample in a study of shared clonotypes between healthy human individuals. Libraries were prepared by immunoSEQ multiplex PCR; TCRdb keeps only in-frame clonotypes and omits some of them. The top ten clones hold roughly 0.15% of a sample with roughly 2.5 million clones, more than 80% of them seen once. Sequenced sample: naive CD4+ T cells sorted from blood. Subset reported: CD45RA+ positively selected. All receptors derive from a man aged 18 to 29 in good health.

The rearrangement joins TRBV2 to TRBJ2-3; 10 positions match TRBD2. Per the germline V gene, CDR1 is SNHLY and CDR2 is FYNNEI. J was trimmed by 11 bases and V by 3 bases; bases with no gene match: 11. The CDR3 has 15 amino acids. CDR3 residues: CASSDLGLAKTEQYF. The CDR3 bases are TGTGCCAGCAGTGACCTGGGACTAGCGAAGACAGAGCAGTATTTT.

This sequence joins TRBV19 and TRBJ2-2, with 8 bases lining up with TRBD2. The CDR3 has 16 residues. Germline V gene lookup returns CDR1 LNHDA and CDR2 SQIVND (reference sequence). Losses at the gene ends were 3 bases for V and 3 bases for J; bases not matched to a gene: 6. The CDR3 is CASSITTGGYTGELFF. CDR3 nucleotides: TGTGCCAGTAGTATTACTACGGGAGGGTACACCGGGGAGCTGTTTTTT. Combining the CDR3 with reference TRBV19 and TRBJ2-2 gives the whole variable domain DGGITQSPKYLFRKEGQNVTLSCEQNLNHDAMYWYRQDPGQGLRLIYYSQIVNDFQKGDIAEGYSVSREKKESFPLTVTSAQKNPTAFYLCASSITTGGYTGELFFGEGSRLTVL.

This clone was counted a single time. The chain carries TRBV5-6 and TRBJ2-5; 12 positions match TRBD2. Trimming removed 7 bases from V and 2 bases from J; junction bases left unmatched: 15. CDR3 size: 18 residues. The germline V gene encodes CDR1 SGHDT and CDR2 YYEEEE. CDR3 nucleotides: TGTGCCAGCTCACCGGGACTAGCGGGTGCAGGTCGGCAAGAGACCCAGTACTTC. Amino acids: CASSPGLAGAGRQETQYF.

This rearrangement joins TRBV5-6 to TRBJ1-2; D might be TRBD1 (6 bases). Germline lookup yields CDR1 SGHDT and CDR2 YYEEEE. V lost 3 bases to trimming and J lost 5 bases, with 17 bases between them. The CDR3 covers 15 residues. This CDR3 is CASSWARQGSYGYTF. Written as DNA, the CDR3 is TGTGCCAGCAGCTGGGCCAGGCAGGGGTCATATGGCTACACCTTC.

The CDR3 is CASSLSYRGERAEAFF. CDR3 nucleotides: TGTGCCAGTAGCTTATCGTACAGGGGTGAGAGGGCTGAAGCTTTCTTT. The chain recombines TRBV19 with TRBJ1-1; 7 bases line up with TRBD1. V lost 6 bases, J lost 6 bases, and 16 bases stayed unmatched. Germline loops: CDR1 LNHDA, CDR2 SQIVND (reference sequence). This CDR3 spans 16 amino acids.

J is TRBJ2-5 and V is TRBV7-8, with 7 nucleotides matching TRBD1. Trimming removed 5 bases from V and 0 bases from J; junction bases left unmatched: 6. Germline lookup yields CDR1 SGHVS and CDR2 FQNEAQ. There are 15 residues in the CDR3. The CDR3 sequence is CASSGWDRYQETQYF. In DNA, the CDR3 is TGTGCCAGCAGCGGATGGGACAGATACCAAGAGACCCAGTACTTC.

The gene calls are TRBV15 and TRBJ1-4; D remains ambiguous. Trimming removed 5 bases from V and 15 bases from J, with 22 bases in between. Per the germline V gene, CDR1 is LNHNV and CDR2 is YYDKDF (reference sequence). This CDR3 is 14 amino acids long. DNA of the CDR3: TGTGCCACCAGCGTACCTGAAGGGAGGGATGGGTTGTTTTTT. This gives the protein CATSVPEGRDGLFF.

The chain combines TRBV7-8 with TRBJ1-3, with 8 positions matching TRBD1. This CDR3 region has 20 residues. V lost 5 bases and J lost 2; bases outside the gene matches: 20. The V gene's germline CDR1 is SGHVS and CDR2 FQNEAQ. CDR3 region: CASSPKGQGVQFIAGNTIYF. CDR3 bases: TGTGCCAGCAGCCCCAAAGGACAGGGTGTTCAGTTTATAGCTGGAAACACCATATATTTT.

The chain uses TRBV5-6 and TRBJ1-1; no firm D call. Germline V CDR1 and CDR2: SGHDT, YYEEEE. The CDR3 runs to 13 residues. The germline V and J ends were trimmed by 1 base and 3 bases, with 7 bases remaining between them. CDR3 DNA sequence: TGTGCCAGCAGCTTGCCCTACGACACTGAAGCTTTCTTT. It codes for CASSLPYDTEAFF.